This entry describes one T cell receptor (beta chain). What it binds is not known. This CDR3 contains 15 residues. From germline, CDR1 is MNHEY and CDR2 SMNVEV (reference sequence). The V segment lost 4 bases and the J segment 2 bases; nucleotides outside the gene matches: 6. The investigators sampled blood at baseline, at cycle 4 day 1, and at cycle 7 day 1. The sample belongs to a study of OX40 agonist ivuxolimab in advanced cancers. Study details: A mean age of roughly 60 years, range roughly 20 to 79, was recorded, and roughly 80% were male.

Study observations and caveats: Among the nonresponders, some also had low normalized T-cell clonal expansion.

The repertoire was sequenced with immunoSEQ multiplex PCR; TCRdb's copy has only in-frame clones and lacks some. Of 79,000 or so clones detected, roughly nine tenths appear once; the ten largest clones hold 1.5% to 2%. This sample comprised CD4+ or CD8+ T cells sorted from blood, obtained in a trial of the OX40 agonist ivuxolimab. This clonotype originated in an adult with an advanced solid tumor such as melanoma, head and neck, liver or kidney cancer. The rearrangement joins TRBV27 to TRBJ2-5, with 8 nucleotides matching TRBD2. The DNA of the CDR3 is TGTGCCAGCAGTTCTGGGACTAGGCGTCAAGAGACCCAGTACTTC. As protein: CASSSGTRRQETQYF.